Listed here is a single TCR beta chain. The antigen is not known. The data were taken from a study of blood T cells in healthy people across ages. The CDR3 spans 15 residues. Germline V CDR1 and CDR2: LGHDT, YNNKEL (reference sequence). V gave up 2 bases and J gave up 9 bases, with 18 bases separating them. The study's findings and limits: There was no known CMV status for donors, so expanded clonotype changes were possibly confounded. Per-million-T-cell TCR beta diversity fell roughly linearly with age.

Then a second PCR, running about 6 to 12 cycles, was carried out with a sample-barcoded 5' primer and a J-beta primer mix. TCRdb analysed the 5' RACE reads with MiXCR anew, one entry per CDR3 protein. The sample lists about 1 million distinct CDR3 sequences; 45% were seen once. The V and J genes are TRBV3-1 and TRBJ2-3; a possible D gene is TRBD1 (6 bases). Sequencing used blood. This receptor was taken from a woman aged 60-75 years in good health. The CDR3 here is CASSQRGTVKDTQYF. In DNA form, the CDR3 reads TGTGCCAGCAGCCAAAGGGGGACGGTTAAGGACACGCAGTATTTT.